The present entry profiles one TCR beta chain with its context. Germline CDR1 reads SGDLS; CDR2 reads YYNGEE. This CDR3 has 15 residues. V trimming: 0 bases; J trimming: 2 bases; junction bases outside the gene matches: 3. The authors' processing: It was from reference gene primer amplification that nucleated cell counts were estimated. The assay was immunoSEQ multiplex PCR, and TCRdb's table has in-frame clones only and misses some. The V and J calls and clone size were taken over from that table, and D and trimming were inferred from the DNA. Counted here are 250,000 to 300,000 clones, about nine tenths occurring once; the ten biggest clones make up 6.3%. This specimen comes from a study of blood T cell repertoires in COVID-19. Study details: PBMCs, B-cell-depleted T cells, or T cells were the source of the cDNA or gDNA that made up the material.

The sequencing sample was made of peripheral blood. The receptor's source is a woman aged 45 to 65 with COVID-19, enrolled during active disease. The genes are TRBV9 and TRBJ2-7; 9 bases match TRBD2. CDR3 residues: CASSVGVAGAYEQYF. CDR3 bases: TGTGCCAGCAGCGTAGGGGTAGCGGGAGCCTACGAGCAGTACTTC.